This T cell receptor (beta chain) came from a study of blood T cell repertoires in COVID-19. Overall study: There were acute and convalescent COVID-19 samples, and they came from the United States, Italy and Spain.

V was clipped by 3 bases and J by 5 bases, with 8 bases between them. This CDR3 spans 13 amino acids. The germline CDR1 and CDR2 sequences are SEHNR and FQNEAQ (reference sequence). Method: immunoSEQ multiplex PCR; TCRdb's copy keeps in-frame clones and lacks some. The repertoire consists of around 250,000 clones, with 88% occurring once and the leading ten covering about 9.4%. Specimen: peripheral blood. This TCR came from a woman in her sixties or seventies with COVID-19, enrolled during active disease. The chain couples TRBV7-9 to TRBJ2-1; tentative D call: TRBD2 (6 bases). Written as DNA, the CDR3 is TGTGCCAGCAGCTTGGGACTTCACAATGAGCAGTTCTTC. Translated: CASSLGLHNEQFF.